These T cell receptor beta chains were read from a single sample in a study of siplizumab effects on memory and regulatory T cells. Repertoires were generated with immunoSEQ multiplex PCR, while TCRdb's copy carries only in-frame clones and drops some. The profile shows about 100,000 clones, approximately 92% of them singletons. The source material was CD4+ T cells sorted from blood. These TCRs come from a human donor in good health. CDR3s include the opening cysteine and the closing phenylalanine or tryptophan. D genes are given only for firm matches. Clone size is not always given. Where it is, it says once, few, many or a class for expanded clones.

V gene	J gene	clone size	D gene	CDR3 DNA	CDR3 protein
TRBV19	TRBJ1-2	.	.	TGTGCCAGTAGTATAGATAGTAGATATGGCTACACCTTC	CASSIDSRYGYTF
TRBV4-1	TRBJ1-2	.	.	TGCGCCAGCAGCCAAGATGAGGGCTCCTATGGCTACACCTTC	CASSQDEGSYGYTF
TRBV2	TRBJ2-2	few	.	TGTGCCAGCACTCCGGGATTGAACACCGGGGAGCTGTTTTTT	CASTPGLNTGELFF
TRBV6-5	TRBJ1-1	.	.	TGTGCCAGCAGTTCCGGTCAGGGTGAAGCTTTCTTT	CASSSGQGEAFF
TRBV21-1	TRBJ2-1	.	.	.	CASSKVGAGAQSSYNEQFF
TRBV2	TRBJ1-5	.	.	TGTGCCAGCACCCGAGGGGGTAGCAATCAGCCCCAGCATTTT	CASTRGGSNQPQHF
TRBV19	TRBJ1-2	.	.	TGTGCCAGTAGTACAGGATACAATAACTATGGCTACACCTTC	CASSTGYNNYGYTF
TRBV6-5	TRBJ1-1	few	.	TGTGCCAGCAGCCTACACAGGGTCGGGACTGAAGCTTTCTTT	CASSLHRVGTEAFF
TRBV11-3	TRBJ2-2	.	.	TGTGCCAGCAGCTTAGTTCCCGGGGAGCTGTTTTTT	CASSLVPGELFF
TRBV19	TRBJ2-4	.	.	TGTGCCAGTAGGCCAATGGACAAGAACATTCAGTACTTC	CASRPMDKNIQYF
TRBV7-9	TRBJ2-3	once	TRBD1	TGTGCCAGCAGCTTTGGACAGGGGGCAGGAGATACGCAGTATTTT	CASSFGQGAGDTQYF
TRBV5-1	TRBJ1-1	once	TRBD1	TGCGCCAGCAGCTTGGCAGGGGGCCTTGGGACTGAAGCTTTCTTT	CASSLAGGLGTEAFF
TRBV19	TRBJ2-2	.	.	TGTGCCAGTCGGGAGTCTGCATCCGGGGAGCTGTTTTTT	CASRESASGELFF
TRBV6-4	TRBJ2-2	.	.	TGTGCCAGCAGACCCGAGGTCACCGGGGAGCTGTTTTTT	CASRPEVTGELFF
TRBV5-4	TRBJ2-5	once	.	TGTGCCAGCAGCTACTCAAGGGCAGGGACACAAGAGACCCAGTACTTC	CASSYSRAGTQETQYF
TRBV10-3	TRBJ2-3	.	.	TGTGCCATCAGTGACCCCCCGGGACCGAGAGATAGCACAGATACGCAGTATTTT	CAISDPPGPRDSTDTQYF
TRBV2	TRBJ2-7	once	TRBD1	TGTGCCATCCAACAGGGGGCTACGACGGCCTACGAGCAGTACTTC	CAIQQGATTAYEQYF
TRBV29-1	TRBJ2-1	.	.	TGCAGCGTTGAAGACAATGAGCAGTTCTTC	CSVEDNEQFF
TRBV5-1	TRBJ1-6	.	.	TGCGCCAGCAGCTTGCAAATCCCCGGGACGGGGAATTCACCCCTCCACTTT	CASSLQIPGTGNSPLHF
TRBV11-1	TRBJ2-3	.	.	TGTGCCAGCAGCCCCGGACTTAACACCCCAGATACGCAGTATTTT	CASSPGLNTPDTQYF
TRBV27	TRBJ1-2	.	TRBD1	TGTGCCAGCCCCCTCGGACAGGGGTTGTATGGCTACACCTTC	CASPLGQGLYGYTF
TRBV10-3	TRBJ1-1	.	.	TGTGCCATCAGTGTAGGGTTCAAGGAAGCTTTCTTT	CAISVGFKEAFF